This TCR beta chain comes out of a study of T cell responses to AZD1222 COVID-19 vaccine. The study's findings and limits: The span of vaccine-associated CD4 TCRs extended across spike, with dominance at 160-218 and 743-854. Nearly half of unique spike-specific TCRs reportedly avoided B.1.351 and B.1.1.7 mutated regions. Spike-specific TCR breadth rose after two AZD1222 doses, and depth rose as well. AZD1222 recipients seropositive at baseline numbered only 5 or 6.

Worth noting for this clone: No antigen is known for it.

CDR3 length equals 16 residues. Germline assignment: CDR1 SGHVS and CDR2 FNYEAQ. The ends lost 0 bases at V and 4 bases at J; junction bases unmatched: 7. Method: immunoSEQ multiplex PCR; TCRdb's copy keeps in-frame clones and lacks some. Found here are more than 150,000 clones, 75% to 95% of them singletons; the top ten hold 1.8%. This chain uses TRBV7-6 with TRBJ1-1, with TRBD1 identical over 8 bases. The clonotype was recovered from an adult in good health. The material was peripheral blood, obtained on day 0 of AZD1222 vaccination. The CDR3 protein is CASSLAGHRGTTEAFF. The DNA of the CDR3 is TGTGCCAGCAGCTTAGCGGGACACAGGGGGACCACTGAAGCTTTCTTT.